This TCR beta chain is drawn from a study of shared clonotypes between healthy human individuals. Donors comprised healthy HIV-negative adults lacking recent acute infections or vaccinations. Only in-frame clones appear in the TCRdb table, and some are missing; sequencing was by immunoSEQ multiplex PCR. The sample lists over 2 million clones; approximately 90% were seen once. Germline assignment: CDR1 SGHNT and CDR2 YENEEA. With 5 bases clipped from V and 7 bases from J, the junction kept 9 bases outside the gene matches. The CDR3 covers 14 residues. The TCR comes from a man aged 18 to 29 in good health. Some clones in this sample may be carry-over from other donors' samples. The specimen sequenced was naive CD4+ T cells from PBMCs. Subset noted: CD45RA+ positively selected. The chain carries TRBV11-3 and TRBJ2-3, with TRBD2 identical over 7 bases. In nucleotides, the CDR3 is TGTGCCAGCAGCGCCACCGGGACTATTAATACGCAGTATTTT. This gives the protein CASSATGTINTQYF.